This T cell receptor (beta chain) came from a study of identifying expanded T cells in peripheral blood. Profiling relied on immunoSEQ multiplex PCR, and the TCRdb table lists in-frame clones only, not all of them. This table holds approximately 58,000 clones, under 85% found once. Sequencing input: blood. This clonotype originated in a person aged 18 to 75 in good health.

As DNA, the CDR3 is TGTGCCAGCTCACCGGGACAGGGGATGAACTATGGCTACACCTTC. Translating it yields CASSPGQGMNYGYTF. The rearrangement uses TRBV18 and TRBJ1-2, with 10 bases aligning to TRBD1. This CDR3 has 15 residues. V was pared by 3 bases and J by 2 bases, with 3 bases of the junction left unmatched. Germline V gene sequence: CDR1 KGHSH, CDR2 LQKENI.